This T cell receptor (beta chain) was identified in a study of T-cell reconstitution after alpha-beta-depleted transplantation in children. This CDR3 region has 14 residues. Germline V gene lookup returns CDR1 SGHAT and CDR2 FQDESV (reference sequence). The germline V and J ends were trimmed by 5 bases and 9 bases, with 14 bases remaining between them. The study, taken as a whole, reports: From newly produced T cells came most of the T-cell counts and diversity one year after transplant. Reportedly, only several hundred clones from non-depleted graft cells drove alpha-beta T-cell counts at about two months.

TCRbeta library preparation incorporated unique molecular identifiers. TCRdb ran MiXCR on the PCR reads and lists one entry per CDR3 protein. The sample lists some 300,000 distinct CDR3 sequences, nearly 8% seen once, with approximately 9.6% in the top ten. About this clonotype itself: The target antigen is unknown.

Source: peripheral blood, taken 360 days after TCRalphabeta/CD19-depleted stem cell transplant. The chain employs TRBV11-1 and TRBJ1-6; tentative D call: TRBD1 (5 bases). This sequence originates from a female patient aged 2 to 10 who had a stem cell transplant for Fanconi anemia, so the T cells may come from the graft donor. The CDR3 is CASSTFPQGSPLHF. The CDR3 region has the DNA TGTGCCAGCAGCACCTTCCCCCAGGGTTCACCCCTCCACTTT.